These 26 T cell receptor beta chains originate from one sample sequenced in a study of blood T cell repertoires in COVID-19. Using immunoSEQ multiplex PCR, the repertoire was profiled, and TCRdb retains in-frame clones only, with some absent. This table holds hundreds of thousands of clones, nearly 90% found once. Sequencing was carried out using peripheral blood. The receptors derive from a woman in her thirties or forties who had recovered from COVID-19.

The chain couples TRBV10-3 to TRBJ2-7; possibly TRBD1 for D (5 bases). CDR1 is ENHRY, CDR2 SYGVKD, per germline. The V end was cut by 10 bases, the J end by 3 bases, with 22 bases between. This CDR3 is built from 15 residues. CDR3 coding DNA: TGTGCCACCGCCCCCGGACCCCGACAGAACTACGAGCAGTACTTC. It is translated as CATAPGPRQNYEQYF.

The rearrangement links TRBV7-8 to TRBJ1-2; the match to TRBD1 covers 7 bases. Germline CDR1 and CDR2: SGHVS and FQNEAQ. With 1 base clipped from V and 4 bases from J, the junction kept 0 bases outside the gene matches. CDR3 length equals 13 residues. CDR3: CASSLDRGYGYTF. The DNA of the CDR3 is TGTGCCAGCAGCTTAGACAGGGGCTATGGCTACACCTTC.

J is TRBJ2-7 and V is TRBV5-1; 10 bases fit TRBD1. Trimming took 7 bases from V and 3 from J; bases not matched to a gene: 4. Germline CDR1 and CDR2: SGHRS and YFSETQ. The CDR3 totals 13 residues. The CDR3 sequence: CASGTGEFYEQYF. The CDR3 region has the DNA TGCGCCAGCGGGACAGGGGAATTCTACGAGCAGTACTTC. The whole variable domain, remainder taken from reference TRBV5-1 and TRBJ2-7, is KAGVTQTPRYLIKTRGQQVTLSCSPISGHRSVSWYQQTPGQGLQFLFEYFSETQRNKGNFPGRFSGRQFSNSRSEMNVSTLELGDSALYLCASGTGEFYEQYFGPGTRLTVT.

The genes are TRBV18 and TRBJ2-5; possibly TRBD2 for D (6 bases). This CDR3 spans 14 amino acids. From germline, CDR1 is KGHSH and CDR2 LQKENI. The V and J ends lost 3 bases and 3 bases respectively, with 11 bases between them. The CDR3 sequence is CASSPMGLEETQYF. CDR3 coding DNA: TGTGCCAGCTCACCCATGGGACTTGAAGAGACCCAGTACTTC.

V is TRBV5-4 and J is TRBJ2-7, with TRBD2 identical over 14 bases. Germline V gene data show CDR1 as SGHNT and CDR2 as YYREEE (reference sequence). With 4 bases clipped from V and 7 bases from J, the junction kept 16 bases outside the gene matches. The CDR3 covers 18 residues. Here the CDR3 reads CASSRGTSGSSLMGEQYF. The CDR3 coding sequence is TGTGCCAGCAGCCGCGGGACTAGCGGGAGTTCCTTAATGGGAGAGCAGTACTTC.

This clone was counted a single time. CDR3 coding DNA: TGTGCCAGCAGCTTAACGTCCAGGGAAGAGACCCAGTACTTC. Translating it yields CASSLTSREETQYF. The gene calls are TRBV7-3 and TRBJ2-5; TRBD1 is a possible D gene (5 bases). This CDR3 has 14 amino acids. The V gene lost 0 bases and the J gene lost 3 bases, with 8 bases spanning the gap. CDR1 and CDR2 from the germline V gene are SGHTA and FQGTGA.

V usage is TRBV9 and J usage is TRBJ1-1; TRBD1 might be the D (6 bases). This CDR3 comprises 17 residues. The V gene lost 0 bases and the J gene lost 5 bases, with 20 bases spanning the gap. Germline values: CDR1 SGDLS, CDR2 YYNGEE. For the CDR3, the DNA is TGTGCCAGCAGCGTAGCTAGGGGGGGCCAGGGCAGGACTGAAGCTTTCTTT. The encoded protein is CASSVARGGQGRTEAFF. Based on the CDR3 plus reference TRBV9 and TRBJ1-1, the full variable domain is DSGVTQTPKHLITATGQRVTLRCSPRSGDLSVYWYQQSLDQGLQFLIQYYNGEERAKGNILERFSAQQFPDLHSELNLSSLELGDSALYFCASSVARGGQGRTEAFFGQGTRLTVV.

The chain is built from TRBV14 and TRBJ1-5, with D possibly TRBD1 on 5 matching bases. Germline assignment: CDR1 SGHDN and CDR2 FVKESK. The CDR3 is made up of 14 amino acids. With 2 bases removed from V and 0 bases from J, the gap between germline ends came to 5 bases. CDR3 DNA: TGTGCCAGCAGCCAAAGGGGTAGCAATCAGCCCCAGCATTTT. This encodes CASSQRGSNQPQHF.

The chain employs TRBV15 and TRBJ1-2; D ambiguous. The CDR3 runs 15 residues. Germline lookup yields CDR1 LNHNV and CDR2 YYDKDF (reference sequence). Between the trimmed V and J ends, which lost 0 bases and 2 bases, there was a span of 10 bases. CDR3 in DNA: TGTGCCACCAGCAGAGATACGGGAGGGAACTATGGCTACACCTTC. Translating it yields CATSRDTGGNYGYTF.

V gene TRBV24-1 combines with J gene TRBJ1-6; the D is unclear. Trimming pared 5 bases from V and 10 bases from J, leaving 17 bases between. The CDR3 is 15 residues long. The V gene's germline CDR1 is KGHDR and CDR2 SFDVKD. CDR3 region: CATSGRRRSRSPLHF. DNA for the CDR3: TGTGCCACCAGTGGTCGAAGGCGGTCTCGCTCACCCCTCCACTTT.

The chain uses TRBV4-3 and TRBJ1-2; tentatively, D is TRBD1 (5 bases). Germline V lookup: CDR1 LGHNA, CDR2 YSLEER. The CDR3 sequence is 13 residues long. With 4 bases removed from V and 10 bases from J, the gap between germline ends came to 16 bases. The CDR3 nucleotides read TGCGCCAGCAGCCGGGATGGCCCCAGGGACTACACCTTC. Its translation is CASSRDGPRDYTF.

CDR3 sequence (DNA): TGTGCCAGCAGCTTAGACAGGGGGCTAAGGGAGACCCAGTACTTC. Translating it yields CASSLDRGLRETQYF. This rearrangement joins TRBV7-9 to TRBJ2-5, with TRBD1 matching 9 bases. The CDR3 length is 15 residues. V gave up 1 base and J gave up 5 bases; unmatched junction bases: 5. The germline V gene has CDR1 SEHNR and CDR2 FQNEAQ (reference sequence).

A single count supports this clone. This chain uses TRBV25-1 with TRBJ2-5; TRBD1 aligns across 8 bases. Germline assignment: CDR1 MGHDK and CDR2 SYGVNS. The CDR3 sequence is 15 residues long. J was trimmed by 5 bases and V by 6 bases; bases with no gene match: 11. This CDR3 is CASRPYDRGGETQYF. For the CDR3, the DNA is TGTGCCAGCAGACCATACGACAGGGGTGGGGAGACCCAGTACTTC.

The chain has TRBV2 and TRBJ2-6; TRBD2 might be the D (5 bases). V lost 6 bases and J 1 base, leaving 10 bases between the germline ends. In germline, CDR1 is SNHLY, CDR2 FYNNEI. This CDR3 is 15 amino acids long. For the CDR3, the DNA is TGTGCCAGCAGACCAAGGGAGTCTGGGGCCAACGTCCTGACTTTC. Encoded protein: CASRPRESGANVLTF.

CDR3 nucleotides: TGTGCCACCAAAAAGGGGGGGTCGTCTGGTGGCTACACCTTC. It is translated as CATKKGGSSGGYTF. The chain links TRBV25-1 to TRBJ1-2; D is possibly TRBD1 (6 bases). CDR3 length: 14 residues. Looked up from germline, CDR1 is MGHDK and CDR2 is SYGVNS. With 10 bases removed from V and 7 bases from J, the gap between germline ends came to 22 bases.

This chain uses TRBV28 with TRBJ2-1, with 9 bases fitting TRBD1. With 11 bases clipped from V and 4 bases from J, the junction kept 3 bases outside the gene matches. CDR3 size: 12 residues. CDR1 is MDHEN and CDR2 is SYDVKM in the germline V gene. The CDR3 is CASGTGYNEQFF. In DNA form, the CDR3 reads TGTGCCTCCGGGACAGGGTACAATGAGCAGTTCTTC.

The chain employs TRBV5-1 and TRBJ1-1; 11 bases are shared with TRBD1. Losses at the gene ends were 0 bases for V and 6 bases for J; bases not matched to a gene: 4. The CDR3 is made up of 15 amino acids. The germline V gene has CDR1 SGHRS and CDR2 YFSETQ. The CDR3, as DNA: TGCGCCAGCAGCTTGGCCGGACAGGGGGCAGCTGAAGCTTTCTTT. Translated: CASSLAGQGAAEAFF.

The chain combines TRBV5-1 with TRBJ1-2; D perhaps matches TRBD1 (6 bases). Germline-derived CDR1 and CDR2 are SGHRS and YFSETQ. This CDR3 contains 15 residues. Trimming shortened V by 2 bases and J by 4 bases, and 15 bases separated the two germline ends. The CDR3 sequence is CASSFGTGLSYGYTF. DNA for the CDR3: TGCGCCAGCAGCTTCGGTACAGGGCTCAGCTATGGCTACACCTTC. Complete variable domain (other parts from reference TRBV5-1 and TRBJ1-2): KAGVTQTPRYLIKTRGQQVTLSCSPISGHRSVSWYQQTPGQGLQFLFEYFSETQRNKGNFPGRFSGRQFSNSRSEMNVSTLELGDSALYLCASSFGTGLSYGYTFGSGTRLTVV.

The V and J genes are TRBV5-4 and TRBJ2-7; weak D call: TRBD2 (6 bases). This CDR3 is 13 amino acids long. V lost 4 bases, J lost 4 bases, and 12 bases lay in between. Per the germline V gene, CDR1 is SGHNT and CDR2 is YYREEE (reference sequence). CDR3 amino acids: CASSHGTDYEQYF. The CDR3 nucleotides read TGTGCCAGCAGCCATGGGACTGATTACGAGCAGTACTTC.

CDR3 sequence: CASSLTRQGETQYF. The CDR3, as DNA: TGTGCCAGCAGCTTAACGCGGCAGGGGGAGACCCAGTACTTC. The chain employs TRBV7-3 and TRBJ2-5; possibly TRBD1 for D (6 bases). Trimming removed 0 bases at V and 5 bases at J, with 10 bases between. CDR1 is SGHTA, CDR2 FQGTGA, per germline. The CDR3 length is 14 residues.

V usage is TRBV4-2 and J usage is TRBJ2-4; 15 nucleotides align to TRBD2. Germline CDR1 reads LGHNA; CDR2 reads YNFKEQ. Unmatched junction bases numbered 6, after V lost 1 base and J lost 2 bases. There are 19 residues in the CDR3. DNA of the CDR3: TGTGCCAGCAGCCAAGGGACTAGCGGGGGGGTCGGGTCCAAAAACATTCAGTACTTC. Its protein product is CASSQGTSGGVGSKNIQYF.

The genes are TRBV3-1 (or the pseudogene TRBV3-2) and TRBJ2-1; 11 bases match TRBD2. CDR3 length: 16 residues. Germline assignment: CDR1 LGHDT and CDR2 YNNKEL (reference sequence). The V and J ends lost 1 base and 5 bases, in that order; junction bases with no gene match: 4. This chain's CDR3 is CASSQGASGGHNEQFF. DNA for the CDR3: TGTGCCAGCAGCCAAGGGGCTAGCGGGGGGCACAATGAGCAGTTCTTC.

The chain combines TRBV5-1 with TRBJ2-2; 12 nucleotides align to TRBD2. The CDR3 contains 17 residues. Trimming took 0 bases from V and 4 from J; bases not matched to a gene: 4. Per germline, CDR1 SGHRS and CDR2 YFSETQ. CDR3 sequence (DNA): TGCGCCAGCAGCTTGGTGCTAGCGGGAGGGACCACCGGGGAGCTGTTTTTT. This codes for CASSLVLAGGTTGELFF.

The V call is TRBV5-4, the J call TRBJ2-5, with 10 nucleotides matching TRBD1. There are 16 residues in the CDR3. Germline assignment: CDR1 SGHNT and CDR2 YYREEE (reference sequence). Unmatched junction bases numbered 3, after V lost 0 bases and J lost 1 base. Here the CDR3 DNA reads TGTGCCAGCAGCTTGGCGGACAGGGGGTCCCAAGAGACCCAGTACTTC. It codes for CASSLADRGSQETQYF.

This sequence joins TRBV5-5 and TRBJ1-3, with a tentative D call TRBD1 (5 bases). From germline, CDR1 is SGHKS and CDR2 YYEKEE (reference sequence). There are 13 residues in the CDR3. Deletions cut 9 bases from V and 1 base from J, with 11 bases between. This CDR3 is CATGDSSGNTIYF. CDR3 sequence (DNA): TGTGCCACCGGTGACAGTTCTGGAAACACCATATATTTT.

V is TRBV6-5 and J is TRBJ1-2; 7 bases fit TRBD1. The ends lost 5 bases at V and 4 bases at J; junction bases unmatched: 10. The CDR3 totals 15 residues. Looked up from germline, CDR1 is MNHEY and CDR2 is SVGAGI. CDR3 DNA sequence: TGTGCCAGCAGTCCCCTCCGACAGGGTGGCTATGGCTACACCTTC. It specifies CASSPLRQGGYGYTF.